This T cell receptor beta chain was documented in a study of shared clonotypes between healthy human individuals. Authors' analysis steps: With immunoSEQ giving junction-only sequences and no quality scores, filtering differed. Libraries were prepared by immunoSEQ multiplex PCR; TCRdb keeps only in-frame clonotypes and omits some of them. V and J calls and clone size follow that table, whereas D and trimming were derived from the DNA. The sample contains hundreds of thousands of clones, less than 85% of which appear only once. The germline V gene encodes CDR1 SEHNR and CDR2 FQNEAQ (reference sequence). The V end lost 8 bases, the J end lost 4 bases, and 9 bases lay between the germline ends. The CDR3 is made up of 11 amino acids. Details on this clone: Its specificity is unknown.

Regarding the study as a whole: Blood alone was sampled, and tissue repertoires likely differ. Across a handful of donors, naive CD4 shared around 5%, naive CD8 about 3.2%, memory CD4 2.3%, memory CD8 0.4% to 0.5%.

The V call is TRBV7-9, the J call TRBJ2-7, with D perhaps TRBD1 (6 bases). The sequenced sample consisted of memory CD4+ T cells sorted from blood. Sample subset: CD45RA-negative fraction. The sequence was collected from a woman in her thirties in good health. The CDR3 region is CASRGGYEQYF. The DNA of the CDR3 is TGTGCCAGCCGAGGGGGTTACGAGCAGTACTTC.